This passage covers 25 T cell receptor beta chains from one sample sequenced in a study of T cells in Graves' hyperthyroidism and ophthalmopathy. From RNA transcripts, TCR beta CDR3 regions were amplified. The HTBI primer set served for first-round RT-PCR of the TCR CDR3. One entry per CDR3 protein results from TCRdb running MiXCR on the multiplex PCR reads. This table has roughly 300,000 distinct CDR3 sequences, roughly 14% appearing once. The source material was blood. The receptors stem from a woman aged 30 to 39 with Graves' hyperthyroidism.

This clonotype was picked up many times. The chain couples TRBV7-8 to TRBJ2-1, with a weak D call TRBD2 (7 bases). The CDR3 length is 20 residues. Trimming cost V 2 bases and J 0 bases, with 23 bases left between them. The V gene's germline CDR1 is SGHVS and CDR2 FQNEAQ. The DNA for the CDR3 is TGTGCCAGCAGCTTAAGGGGGGTTTGGCGGGAGCGATTCTCCTACAATGAGCAGTTCTTC. Amino acid sequence: CASSLRGVWRERFSYNEQFF.

There are many counts of this clonotype. The V gene is TRBV2, the J gene TRBJ2-7; D is perhaps TRBD1 (6 bases). The ends were cut back, 7 bases at V and 2 bases at J, with 12 bases in the middle. This CDR3 has 13 residues. Germline-derived CDR1 and CDR2 are SNHLY and FYNNEI. As DNA, the CDR3 is TGTGCCAGCACCGGGACACCCGCCTACGAGCAGTACTTC. Residues: CASTGTPAYEQYF. Combining the CDR3 with reference TRBV2 and TRBJ2-7 gives the whole variable domain EPEVTQTPSHQVTQMGQEVILRCVPISNHLYFYWYRQILGQKVEFLVSFYNNEISEKSEIFDDQFSVERPDGSNFTLKIRSTKLEDSAMYFCASTGTPAYEQYFGPGTRLTVT.

The rearrangement links TRBV9 to TRBJ2-5; 10 nucleotides line up with TRBD2. Trimming cost V 2 bases and J 4 bases; bases outside gene matches: 8. CDR1 is SGDLS and CDR2 is YYNGEE in the germline V gene. CDR3 length equals 16 residues. In nucleotides, the CDR3 is TGTGCCAGCAGCGTCGGAGCGGGAGGGGTCGGAGAGACCCAGTACTTC. It specifies CASSVGAGGVGETQYF.

The chain uses TRBV5-1 and TRBJ2-2; D is possibly TRBD1 (5 bases). Germline values: CDR1 SGHRS, CDR2 YFSETQ. Deletions cut 2 bases from V and 4 bases from J, with 12 bases between. The CDR3 sequence is 15 residues long. This chain's CDR3 is CASSFSQGGTGELFF. The CDR3, as DNA: TGCGCCAGCAGCTTTAGCCAGGGCGGCACCGGGGAGCTGTTTTTT. The full variable domain, with the rest looked up from reference TRBV5-1 and TRBJ2-2, is KAGVTQTPRYLIKTRGQQVTLSCSPISGHRSVSWYQQTPGQGLQFLFEYFSETQRNKGNFPGRFSGRQFSNSRSEMNVSTLELGDSALYLCASSFSQGGTGELFFGEGSRLTVL.

A note on this clonotype: This could be a read error, since a much larger clone is one nucleotide away. The chain couples TRBV2 to TRBJ2-7; D unclear. The CDR3 contains 15 residues. Germline-derived CDR1 and CDR2 are SNHLY and FYNNEI. The CDR3 DNA follows: TGTGTCAGCAGTGAAGGGTACGTTAGCTCCTACGAGCAGTACTTC. This codes for CVSSEGYVSSYEQYF.

The table lists this clonotype with many counts. J is TRBJ1-1 and V is TRBV11-2; possible D gene TRBD1, 5 bases. There are 15 residues in the CDR3. Trimming left V 4 bases short and J 2 bases short, with 14 bases between. Germline CDR1 is SGHAT and CDR2 is FQNNGV. CDR3 coding DNA: TGTGCCAGCAGCTCCGTGGGCGGGGCCAACACTGAAGCTTTCTTT. Amino acids: CASSSVGGANTEAFF. The full variable domain, with the rest looked up from reference TRBV11-2 and TRBJ1-1, is EAGVAQSPRYKIIEKRQSVAFWCNPISGHATLYWYQQILGQGPKLLIQFQNNGVVDDSQLPKDRFSAERLKGVDSTLKIQPAKLEDSAVYLCASSSVGGANTEAFFGQGTRLTVV.

This clonotype was counted between two and nine times. The CDR3 protein is CASSPGGQGRWTEAFF. DNA for the CDR3: TGCGCCAGCAGCCCGGGGGGACAGGGGAGGTGGACTGAAGCTTTCTTT. The rearrangement links TRBV5-1 to TRBJ1-1; 10 bases fit TRBD1. Germline V gene sequence: CDR1 SGHRS, CDR2 YFSETQ. The V segment lost 4 bases and the J segment 5 bases; nucleotides outside the gene matches: 11. The CDR3 length is 16 residues.

The sample holds many counts of this clonotype. V and J are TRBV6-1 and TRBJ1-2; D remains ambiguous. Germline V gene data show CDR1 as MNHNS and CDR2 as SASEGT. Deletions cut 6 bases from V and 4 bases from J, with 24 bases between. This CDR3 contains 17 residues. CDR3 in DNA: TGTGCCAGCAGCTTGACGGACCTCGGCGGGTCACTCTATGGCTACACCTTC. Its translation is CASSLTDLGGSLYGYTF.

A remark on this clonotype: A much larger clone is a single base away; this may be a read error. The gene calls are TRBV28 and TRBJ1-1, with D unresolved. The CDR3 is 16 residues long. V was pared by 7 bases and J by 0 bases, with 18 bases between. In germline, CDR1 is MDHEN, CDR2 SYDVKM. The CDR3 nucleotides are TGTGCCAGCATGGAAGGGAGCTTCGTCCTGAACACTGAAGCTTTCTTT. This translates into CASMEGSFVLNTEAFF. Based on the CDR3 plus reference TRBV28 and TRBJ1-1, the full variable domain is DVKVTQSSRYLVKRTGEKVFLECVQDMDHENMFWYRQDPGLGLRLIYFSYDVKMKEKGDIPEGYSVSREKKERFSLILESASTNQTSMYLCASMEGSFVLNTEAFFGQGTRLTVV.

This clonotype was observed a handful of times. The V gene is TRBV6-2 or TRBV6-3, the J gene TRBJ2-7; TRBD1 matches at 7 bases. Germline trimming cut 6 bases from V and 0 bases from J; bases unmatched to any gene: 8. The CDR3 loop spans 15 amino acids. CDR1 and CDR2 (germline): MNHEY, SVGEGT. This chain's CDR3 is CASSHPRQGSYEQYF. CDR3 nucleotide sequence: TGTGCCAGCAGCCACCCTCGACAGGGCTCCTACGAGCAGTACTTC.

The V and J genes are TRBV3-1 and TRBJ2-7, with D perhaps matching TRBD2 (5 bases). The germline V and J ends were trimmed by 5 bases and 0 bases, with 17 bases remaining between them. The CDR3 sequence is 16 residues long. Germline CDR1 LGHDT, CDR2 YNNKEL (reference sequence). CDR3 amino acids: CASSAPVAKSSYEQYF. In DNA form, the CDR3 reads TGTGCCAGCAGCGCACCGGTAGCGAAGAGCTCCTACGAGCAGTACTTC.

This clonotype was seen repeatedly, ten times or more. The rearrangement joins TRBV27 to TRBJ1-2, with D perhaps matching TRBD1 (5 bases). The CDR3 sequence is 16 residues long. Per the germline V gene, CDR1 is MNHEY and CDR2 is SMNVEV (reference sequence). V lost 4 bases, J lost 9 bases, and 24 bases lay in between. The CDR3 DNA sequence: TGTGCCAGCAGTTCCCAATCCGGGACGGCCGGTGAAAGCTACACCTTC. Translating it yields CASSSQSGTAGESYTF.

The chain carries TRBV6-1 and TRBJ2-7; unclear D gene. This CDR3 contains 15 residues. CDR1 is MNHNS, CDR2 SASEGT, per germline. V gave up 3 bases and J gave up 3 bases, with 15 bases separating them. The CDR3 protein is CASSDEAARVYEQYF. CDR3 coding DNA: TGTGCCAGCAGTGATGAAGCCGCACGCGTCTACGAGCAGTACTTC.

CDR3 amino acids: CSAPGQGAPWGYTF. In nucleotides, the CDR3 is TGCAGCGCTCCGGGACAGGGGGCCCCTTGGGGCTACACCTTC. This chain connects TRBV29-1 to TRBJ1-2, with 12 bases aligning to TRBD1. The length of the CDR3 is 14 residues. Germline values: CDR1 SQVTM, CDR2 ANQGSEA. V was pared by 7 bases and J by 8 bases, with 11 bases of the junction left unmatched.

Regarding this clonotype: A much larger clone differs from this one at a single base, so this may be a read error. This rearrangement joins TRBV20-1 to TRBJ2-7; possibly TRBD2 for D (5 bases). Germline V gene lookup returns CDR1 DFQATT and CDR2 SNEGSKA (reference sequence). CDR3 size: 17 residues. The CDR3 DNA sequence: TGCAGTGCTAGCCCCAACGACCCCGGGAAAAGCTCCTACGGGCAGTACTTC. Amino acids: CSASPNDPGKSSYGQYF.

CDR3 sequence (DNA): TGCAGTGCTAGACTAGCGGGAGGCCACGGTACCTACAATGAGCAGTTCTTC. The encoded protein is CSARLAGGHGTYNEQFF. This sequence joins TRBV20-1 and TRBJ2-1; 11 nucleotides align to TRBD2. Per germline, CDR1 DFQATT and CDR2 SNEGSKA (reference sequence). V trimming: 2 bases; J trimming: 2 bases; junction bases outside the gene matches: 8. The CDR3 has 17 residues.

This clonotype came up many times. V and J are TRBV6-5 and TRBJ2-3; D ambiguous. The CDR3 contains 15 residues. Germline V lookup: CDR1 MNHEY, CDR2 SVGAGI. Trimming left V 0 bases short and J 2 bases short, with 9 bases between. The CDR3 loop reads CASSYSNILTDTQYF. The CDR3 DNA is TGTGCCAGCAGTTACTCGAACATCCTCACAGATACGCAGTATTTT.

Comments on this clonotype: This may be a read error, as it is one base from a much larger clone. The chain links TRBV11-2 to TRBJ1-5; TRBD1 is a possible D gene (6 bases). The CDR3 has 17 residues. V lost 5 bases and J 7 bases, leaving 24 bases between the germline ends. Germline V lookup: CDR1 SGHAT, CDR2 FQNNGV. This CDR3 is CASSPTSTGSRCQPQHF. The CDR3 DNA is TGTGCCAGCAGCCCCACATCTACAGGGTCTCGGTGCCAGCCCCAGCATTTT.

This clonotype has at least ten counts. V gene TRBV2 combines with J gene TRBJ2-1, with D perhaps being TRBD1 or TRBD2 (5 bases each). The V end was cut by 8 bases, the J end by 4 bases, with 9 bases between. Germline V CDR1 and CDR2: SNHLY, FYNNEI. This CDR3 contains 12 residues. CDR3 nucleotides: TGTGCCAGCCGGGGCCAATACAATGAGCAGTTCTTC. This translates into CASRGQYNEQFF.

This clonotype has just a few counts. The CDR3 DNA sequence: TGTGCCAGCATGGTCCCACCTTGGGTCAGGGCGGGAGGGGGCACCGGGGAGCTGTTTTTT. This codes for CASMVPPWVRAGGGTGELFF. V usage is TRBV28 and J usage is TRBJ2-2, with 9 bases identical to TRBD2. The CDR3 has 20 residues. Germline CDR1 reads MDHEN; CDR2 reads SYDVKM. V dropped 7 bases and J dropped 4; count of bases not matched to a gene: 22. The variable domain in full, completed from reference TRBV28 and TRBJ2-2, reads DVKVTQSSRYLVKRTGEKVFLECVQDMDHENMFWYRQDPGLGLRLIYFSYDVKMKEKGDIPEGYSVSREKKERFSLILESASTNQTSMYLCASMVPPWVRAGGGTGELFFGEGSRLTVL.

In this sample, this clonotype turned up many times. The chain has TRBV10-3 and TRBJ1-2; 12 bases map to TRBD1. Looked up from germline, CDR1 is ENHRY and CDR2 is SYGVKD. This CDR3 contains 16 residues. Trimming removed 3 bases from V and 4 bases from J; junction bases left unmatched: 6. The CDR3: CAISDRQGQGAYGYTF. CDR3 DNA sequence: TGTGCCATCAGTGACCGACAGGGACAGGGGGCCTATGGCTACACCTTC.

This clonotype was counted only a few times. The rearrangement joins TRBV5-1 to TRBJ2-7, with D uncertain. Per germline, CDR1 SGHRS and CDR2 YFSETQ. The CDR3 contains 20 residues. V lost 4 bases and J lost 6, with 35 bases in between. CDR3 nucleotide sequence: TGCGCCAGCAGCGGAAAAGGACCCGAAAAAGCGCGACACCCCCATCGCGAGCAGTACTTC. Its translation is CASSGKGPEKARHPHREQYF. Together with reference TRBV5-1 and TRBJ2-7, the CDR3 gives the full variable domain: KAGVTQTPRYLIKTRGQQVTLSCSPISGHRSVSWYQQTPGQGLQFLFEYFSETQRNKGNFPGRFSGRQFSNSRSEMNVSTLELGDSALYLCASSGKGPEKARHPHREQYFGPGTRLTVT.

This clonotype was seen repeatedly, ten times or more. This sequence joins TRBV11-2 and TRBJ2-5, with D uncertain. This CDR3 comprises 14 residues. V lost 1 base, J lost 5 bases, and 11 bases lay in between. Per the germline V gene, CDR1 is SGHAT and CDR2 is FQNNGV. The DNA for the CDR3 is TGTGCCAGCAGCTTAGCGGCGGTGTGGGAGACCCAGTACTTC. As protein: CASSLAAVWETQYF.

The rearrangement joins TRBV9 to TRBJ2-1; D unresolved. The CDR3 extends over 13 amino acids. Germline V gene sequence: CDR1 SGDLS, CDR2 YYNGEE. Trimming removed 0 bases from V and 9 bases from J, with 10 bases in between. As DNA, the CDR3 is TGTGCCAGCAGCGTAGCAGGCGTGCGTGAGCAGTTCTTC. It specifies CASSVAGVREQFF.

The V and J genes are TRBV12-3 or TRBV12-4 and TRBJ1-1, with 7 positions matching TRBD1. CDR3 length: 14 amino acids. The junction had 6 bases not matched to a gene; V was cut back by 5 bases and J by 3 bases. The CDR3 coding sequence is TGTGCCAGCAGTGTAGGGGGCAGGGACACTGAAGCTTTCTTT. It specifies CASSVGGRDTEAFF.